Below, one T cell receptor (beta chain) is given with its context. Its antigen is unidentified. This CDR3 is built from 14 residues. The germline CDR1 and CDR2 sequences are SGHNT and YENEEA. The junction had 11 bases not matched to a gene; V was cut back by 5 bases and J by 7 bases. TCRdb's copy holds only in-frame clones and misses some; the assay was immunoSEQ multiplex PCR. The data show 90,000 to 150,000 clones, 90% to 95% seen once. The sample comes from a study of graft-versus-host responses after intestinal transplantation. Study as a whole: Recipients were given multivisceral, liver-intestinal, or isolated intestinal transplants. Anti-thymocyte globulin served as induction for all recipients, who then took tacrolimus and steroids for roughly 3 years. Study observations and caveats: Some GvH clones were seen earlier in gut or blood, suggesting intestinal origin. GvH clone levels peaked in circulation, and this peak was associated with early post-transplant HvG declines.

This TCR was sampled from a human donor who received an intestinal transplant. The sequencing here drew on unstimulated CD4+ T cells sorted from spleen or lymph node cells, taken before intestinal transplant. The genes are TRBV11-3 and TRBJ2-7; 7 bases agree with TRBD1. CDR3 sequence reads: CASSPRQGPREQYF. The CDR3 DNA is TGTGCCAGCAGCCCAAGACAGGGCCCCAGGGAGCAGTACTTC. Complete variable domain (other parts from reference TRBV11-3 and TRBJ2-7): EAGVVQSPRYKIIEKKQPVAFWCNPISGHNTLYWYLQNLGQGPELLIRYENEEAVDDSQLPKDRFSAERLKGVDSTLKIQPAELGDSAVYLCASSPRQGPREQYFGPGTRLTVT.